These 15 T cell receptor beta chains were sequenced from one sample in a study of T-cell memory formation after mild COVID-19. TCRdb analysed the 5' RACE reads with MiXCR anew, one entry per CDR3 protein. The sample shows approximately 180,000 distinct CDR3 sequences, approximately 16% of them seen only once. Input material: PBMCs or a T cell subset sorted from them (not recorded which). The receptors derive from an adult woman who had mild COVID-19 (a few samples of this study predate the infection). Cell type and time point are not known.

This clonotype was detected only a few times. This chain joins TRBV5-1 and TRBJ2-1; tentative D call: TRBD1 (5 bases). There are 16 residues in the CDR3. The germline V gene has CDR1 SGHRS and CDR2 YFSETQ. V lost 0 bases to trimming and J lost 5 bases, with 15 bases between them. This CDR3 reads CASSLEPGRLDNEQFF. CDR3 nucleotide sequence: TGCGCCAGCAGCTTGGAGCCAGGGCGCCTCGACAATGAGCAGTTCTTC.

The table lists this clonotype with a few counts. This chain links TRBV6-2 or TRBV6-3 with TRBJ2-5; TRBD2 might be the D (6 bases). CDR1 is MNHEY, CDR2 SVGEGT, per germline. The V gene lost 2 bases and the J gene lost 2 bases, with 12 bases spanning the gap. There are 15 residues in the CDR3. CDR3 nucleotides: TGTGCCAGCAGTTACGGGGGGACGGCTCAAGAGACCCAGTACTTC. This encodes CASSYGGTAQETQYF.

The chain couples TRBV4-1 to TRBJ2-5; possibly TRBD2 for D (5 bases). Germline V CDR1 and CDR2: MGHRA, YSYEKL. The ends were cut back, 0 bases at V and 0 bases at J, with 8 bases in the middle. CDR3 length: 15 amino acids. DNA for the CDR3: TGCGCCAGCAGCCAAGAGTCGGGGTACCAAGAGACCCAGTACTTC. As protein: CASSQESGYQETQYF.

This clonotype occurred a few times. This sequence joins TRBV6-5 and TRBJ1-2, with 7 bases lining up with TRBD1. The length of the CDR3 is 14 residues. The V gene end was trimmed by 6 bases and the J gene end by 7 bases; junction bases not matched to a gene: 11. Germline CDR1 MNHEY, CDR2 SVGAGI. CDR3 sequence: CASSPQGWGSGYTF. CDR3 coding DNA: TGTGCCAGCAGCCCACAGGGGTGGGGTTCTGGCTACACCTTC.

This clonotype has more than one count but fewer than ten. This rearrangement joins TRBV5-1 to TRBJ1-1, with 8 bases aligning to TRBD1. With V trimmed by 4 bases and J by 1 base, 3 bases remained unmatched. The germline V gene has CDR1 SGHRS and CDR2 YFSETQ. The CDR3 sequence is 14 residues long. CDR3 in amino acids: CASSTGTGNTEAFF. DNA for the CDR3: TGCGCCAGCAGCACGGGGACAGGGAACACTGAAGCTTTCTTT.

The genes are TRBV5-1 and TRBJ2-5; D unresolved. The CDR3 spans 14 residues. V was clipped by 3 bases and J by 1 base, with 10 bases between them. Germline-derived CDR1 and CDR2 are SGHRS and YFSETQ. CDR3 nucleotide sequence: TGCGCCAGCAGCTCAGGCCCTACCCAAGAGACCCAGTACTTC. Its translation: CASSSGPTQETQYF. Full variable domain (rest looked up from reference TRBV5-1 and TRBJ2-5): KAGVTQTPRYLIKTRGQQVTLSCSPISGHRSVSWYQQTPGQGLQFLFEYFSETQRNKGNFPGRFSGRQFSNSRSEMNVSTLELGDSALYLCASSSGPTQETQYFGPGTRLLVL.

The CDR3 spells CASRLGVTDTQYF. DNA for the CDR3: TGTGCCAGCCGCCTGGGGGTCACAGATACGCAGTATTTT. The chain joins TRBV7-8 to TRBJ2-3; possibly TRBD1 or TRBD2 for D (5 bases each). CDR1 and CDR2 (germline): SGHVS, FQNEAQ. This CDR3 has 13 amino acids. V was shortened by 8 bases and J by 2 bases, with 11 bases between the two germline ends.

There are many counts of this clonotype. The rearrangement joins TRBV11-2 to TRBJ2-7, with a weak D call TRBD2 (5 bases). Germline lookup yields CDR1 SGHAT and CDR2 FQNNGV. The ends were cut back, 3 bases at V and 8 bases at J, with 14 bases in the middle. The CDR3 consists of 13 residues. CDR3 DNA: TGTGCCAGCAGCTTTGGCGGGTATGAACAGCAGTACTTC. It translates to CASSFGGYEQQYF.

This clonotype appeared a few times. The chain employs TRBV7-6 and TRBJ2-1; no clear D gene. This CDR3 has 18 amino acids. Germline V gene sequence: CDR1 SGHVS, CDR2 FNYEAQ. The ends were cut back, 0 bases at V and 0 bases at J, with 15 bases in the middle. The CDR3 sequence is CASSLARTAAYSYNEQFF. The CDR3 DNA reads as TGTGCCAGCAGCTTAGCCAGGACGGCGGCCTACTCCTACAATGAGCAGTTCTTC. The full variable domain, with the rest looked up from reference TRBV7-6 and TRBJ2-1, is GAGVSQSPRYKVTKRGQDVALRCDPISGHVSLYWYRQALGQGPEFLTYFNYEAQQDKSGLPNDRFSAERPEGSISTLTIQRTEQRDSAMYRCASSLARTAAYSYNEQFFGPGTRLTVL.

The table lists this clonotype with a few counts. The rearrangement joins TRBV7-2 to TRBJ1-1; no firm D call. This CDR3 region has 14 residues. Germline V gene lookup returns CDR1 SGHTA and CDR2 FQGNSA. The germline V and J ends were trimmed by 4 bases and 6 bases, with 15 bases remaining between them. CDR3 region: CASSSTSAGAEAFF. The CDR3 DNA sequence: TGTGCCAGCAGCTCGACATCGGCTGGCGCTGAAGCTTTCTTT.

DNA for the CDR3: TGTGCCAGCAGCTTTTACCAGCTTAACTATGGCTACACCTTC. This translates into CASSFYQLNYGYTF. The rearrangement joins TRBV11-2 to TRBJ1-2; D is uncertain. V lost 3 bases to trimming and J lost 1 base, with 9 bases between them. CDR1 is SGHAT, CDR2 FQNNGV, per germline. The CDR3 runs to 14 residues.

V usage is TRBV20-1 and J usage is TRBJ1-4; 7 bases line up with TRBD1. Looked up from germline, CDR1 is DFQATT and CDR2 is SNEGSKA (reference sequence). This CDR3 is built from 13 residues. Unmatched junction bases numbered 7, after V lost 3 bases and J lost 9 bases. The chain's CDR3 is CSAREGAGQKLFF. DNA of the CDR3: TGCAGTGCTAGGGAGGGGGCTGGGCAAAAACTGTTTTTT.

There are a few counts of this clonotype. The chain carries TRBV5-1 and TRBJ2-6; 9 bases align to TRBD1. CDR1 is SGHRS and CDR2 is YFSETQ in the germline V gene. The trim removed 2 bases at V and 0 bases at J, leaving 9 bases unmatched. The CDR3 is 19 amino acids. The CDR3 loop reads CASSFAPGQGLSGANVLTF. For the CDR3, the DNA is TGCGCCAGCAGCTTCGCCCCGGGACAGGGCCTCTCTGGGGCCAACGTCCTGACTTTC.

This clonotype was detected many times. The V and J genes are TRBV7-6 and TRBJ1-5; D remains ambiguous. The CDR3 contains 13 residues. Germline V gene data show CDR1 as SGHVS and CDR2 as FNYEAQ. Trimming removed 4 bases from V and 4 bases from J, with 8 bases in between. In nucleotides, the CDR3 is TGTGCCAGCAGCTCCCGACCAAATCAGCCCCAGCATTTT. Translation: CASSSRPNQPQHF.

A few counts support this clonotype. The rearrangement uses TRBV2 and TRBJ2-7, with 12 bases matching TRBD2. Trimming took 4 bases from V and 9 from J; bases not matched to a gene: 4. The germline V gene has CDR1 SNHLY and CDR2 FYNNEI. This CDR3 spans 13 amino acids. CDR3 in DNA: TGTGCCAGCAGTGTGCTAGCGGGAGGGGGGCAGTACTTC. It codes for CASSVLAGGGQYF. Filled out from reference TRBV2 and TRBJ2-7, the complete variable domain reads EPEVTQTPSHQVTQMGQEVILRCVPISNHLYFYWYRQILGQKVEFLVSFYNNEISEKSEIFDDQFSVERPDGSNFTLKIRSTKLEDSAMYFCASSVLAGGGQYFGPGTRLTVT.